The 2 T cell receptor beta chains listed next were all sequenced from one sample in a study of glioma-infiltrating T cells after dendritic cell vaccination. The assay was immunoSEQ multiplex PCR, and TCRdb's table has in-frame clones only and misses some. The profile shows approximately 50,000 clones, under 90% of them singletons. Time point indicated: after dendritic cell vaccination, including at tumor progression/relapse. The sample in question was blood, obtained after dendritic cell vaccination. All receptors derive from a human donor with glioblastoma.

Only a few counts were recorded for this clone. The chain is built from TRBV4-1 and TRBJ2-7; maybe TRBD1 (6 bases). The germline V gene encodes CDR1 MGHRA and CDR2 YSYEKL. V lost 0 bases, J lost 4 bases, and 7 bases lay in between. This CDR3 region has 13 residues. Here the CDR3 DNA reads TGCGCCAGCAGCCAAGAAACAGGGTACGAGCAGTACTTC. This gives the protein CASSQETGYEQYF.

CDR3 nucleotide sequence: TGTGCCAGCAGTGAAAGGGCAGGGGGCTACGAGCAGTACTTC. Translation: CASSERAGGYEQYF. The V call is TRBV6-1, the J call TRBJ2-5; 7 bases fit TRBD1. The better agreement between TRBJ2-7 and the DNA end casts doubt on the J call. This CDR3 comprises 14 residues. The germline CDR1 and CDR2 sequences are MNHNS and SASEGT.